The sequence of this T cell receptor beta chain was determined in a study of blood T cell repertoires in COVID-19. In the study overall: COVID-19 samples, acute and convalescent, were from the United States, Italy and Spain. In each case, the material was cDNA or gDNA derived from T cells, B-cell-depleted T cells, or PBMCs.

V lost 5 bases to trimming and J lost 7 bases; unmatched junction nucleotides: 5. The CDR3 runs 14 residues. In germline, CDR1 is SGHTA, CDR2 FQGNSA. Patients from Seattle were sampled longitudinally, starting during active infection. Original data processing: Quantification of nucleated cells was approximated via reference gene primer amplification. Only in-frame clones appear in the TCRdb table, and some are missing; sequencing was by immunoSEQ multiplex PCR. V, J and clone size derive from that table, while D and trimming were established from the DNA sequence. The sample lists 150,000 to 200,000 clones, about three quarters seen once, with 12% in the top ten.

The chain uses TRBV7-2 and TRBJ2-7; 13 nucleotides align to TRBD2. The TCR was taken from a woman aged 80 or older with COVID-19, enrolled during active disease. Sequenced input: peripheral blood. The CDR3 is CASSPLAGGWEQYF. In nucleotides, the CDR3 is TGTGCCAGCAGCCCACTAGCGGGAGGGTGGGAGCAGTACTTC.